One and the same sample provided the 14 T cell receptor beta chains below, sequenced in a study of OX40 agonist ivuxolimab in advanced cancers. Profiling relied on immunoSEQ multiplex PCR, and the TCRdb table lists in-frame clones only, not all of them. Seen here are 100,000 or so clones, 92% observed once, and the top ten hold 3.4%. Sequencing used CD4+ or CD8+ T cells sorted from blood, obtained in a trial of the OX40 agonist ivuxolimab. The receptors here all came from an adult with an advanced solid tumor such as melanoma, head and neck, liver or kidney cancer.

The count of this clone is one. The CDR3 loop is CASSYGSGKAAFF. As DNA, the CDR3 is TGTGCCAGCAGTTACGGTTCCGGGAAAGCAGCTTTCTTT. V is TRBV6-5 and J is TRBJ1-1, with no clear D. CDR1 MNHEY and CDR2 SVGAGI come from the germline V gene. Trimming cost V 2 bases and J 10 bases, with 14 bases left between them. The length of the CDR3 is 13 residues.

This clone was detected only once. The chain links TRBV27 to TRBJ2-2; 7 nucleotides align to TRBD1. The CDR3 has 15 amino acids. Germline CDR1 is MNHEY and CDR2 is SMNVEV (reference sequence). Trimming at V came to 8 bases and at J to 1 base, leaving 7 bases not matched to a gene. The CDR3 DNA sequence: TGTGCCAGCGAGACAAGGGGGCTGAACACCGGGGAGCTGTTTTTT. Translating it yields CASETRGLNTGELFF.

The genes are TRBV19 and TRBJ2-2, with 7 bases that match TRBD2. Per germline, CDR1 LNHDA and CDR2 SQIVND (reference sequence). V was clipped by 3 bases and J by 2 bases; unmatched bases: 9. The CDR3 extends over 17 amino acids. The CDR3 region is CASSMGSGLGNTGELFF. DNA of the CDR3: TGTGCCAGTAGTATGGGTAGCGGACTAGGAAACACCGGGGAGCTGTTTTTT.

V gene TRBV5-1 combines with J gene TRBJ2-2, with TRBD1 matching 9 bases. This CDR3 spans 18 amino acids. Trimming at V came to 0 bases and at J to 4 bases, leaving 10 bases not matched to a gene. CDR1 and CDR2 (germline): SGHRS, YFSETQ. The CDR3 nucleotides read TGCGCCAGCAGCTTGGCCTACAGGGGGCGCGTGATCACCGGGGAGCTGTTTTTT. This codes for CASSLAYRGRVITGELFF.

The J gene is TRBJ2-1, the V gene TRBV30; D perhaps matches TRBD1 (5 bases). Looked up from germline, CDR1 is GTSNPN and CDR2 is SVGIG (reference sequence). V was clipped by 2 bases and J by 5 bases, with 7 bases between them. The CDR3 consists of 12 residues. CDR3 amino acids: CAWSFRDNEQFF. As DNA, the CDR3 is TGTGCCTGGAGTTTCAGGGACAATGAGCAGTTCTTC.

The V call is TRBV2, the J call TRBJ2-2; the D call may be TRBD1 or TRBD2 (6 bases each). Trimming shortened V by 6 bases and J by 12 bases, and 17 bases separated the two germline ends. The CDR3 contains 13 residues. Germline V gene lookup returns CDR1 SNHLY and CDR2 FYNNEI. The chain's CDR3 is CASSEGWGAKLFF. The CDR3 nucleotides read TGTGCCAGCAGCGAGGGGTGGGGGGCCAAGCTGTTTTTT.

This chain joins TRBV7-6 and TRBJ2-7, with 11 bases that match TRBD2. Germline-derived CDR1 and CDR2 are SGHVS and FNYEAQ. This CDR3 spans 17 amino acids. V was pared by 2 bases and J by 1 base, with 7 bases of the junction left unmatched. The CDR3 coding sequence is TGTGCCAGCAGCTTATTGGGCCTAGCGGGAGGTTCCTACGAGCAGTACTTC. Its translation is CASSLLGLAGGSYEQYF. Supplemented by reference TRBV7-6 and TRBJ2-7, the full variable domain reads GAGVSQSPRYKVTKRGQDVALRCDPISGHVSLYWYRQALGQGPEFLTYFNYEAQQDKSGLPNDRFSAERPEGSISTLTIQRTEQRDSAMYRCASSLLGLAGGSYEQYFGPGTRLTVT.

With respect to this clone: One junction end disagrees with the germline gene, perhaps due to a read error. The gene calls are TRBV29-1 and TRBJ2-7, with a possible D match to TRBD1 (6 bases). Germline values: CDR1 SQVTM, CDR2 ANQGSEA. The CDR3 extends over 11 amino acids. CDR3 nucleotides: TGCAGCGTAGAAGGGGGAAACGAGCAGTACTTC. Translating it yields CSVEGGNEQYF.

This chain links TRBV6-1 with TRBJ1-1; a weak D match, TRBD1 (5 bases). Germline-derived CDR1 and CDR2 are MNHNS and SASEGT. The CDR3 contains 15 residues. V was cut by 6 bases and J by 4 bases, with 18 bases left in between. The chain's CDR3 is CASSLNGAGSTEAFF. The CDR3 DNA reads TGTGCCAGCAGCTTAAATGGAGCAGGGAGCACTGAAGCTTTCTTT.

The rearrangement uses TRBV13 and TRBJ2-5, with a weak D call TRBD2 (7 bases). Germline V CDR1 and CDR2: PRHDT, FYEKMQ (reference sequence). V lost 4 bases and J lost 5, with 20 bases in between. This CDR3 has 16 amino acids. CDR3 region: CASSSGRGGLTETQYF. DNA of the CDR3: TGTGCCAGCAGCTCTGGAAGGGGGGGGCTTACCGAGACCCAGTACTTC.

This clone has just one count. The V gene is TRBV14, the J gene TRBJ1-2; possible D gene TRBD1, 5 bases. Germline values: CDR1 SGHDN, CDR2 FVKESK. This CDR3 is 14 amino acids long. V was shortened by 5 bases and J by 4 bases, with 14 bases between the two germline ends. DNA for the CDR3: TGTGCCAGCAGCTCTGGGAGGGGTGGCTATGGCTACACCTTC. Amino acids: CASSSGRGGYGYTF.

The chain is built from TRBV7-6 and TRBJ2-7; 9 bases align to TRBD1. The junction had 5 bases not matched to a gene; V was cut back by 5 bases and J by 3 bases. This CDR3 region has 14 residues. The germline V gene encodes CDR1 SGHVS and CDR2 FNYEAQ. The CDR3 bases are TGTGCCAGCAGCCCTCCGGGACAGGGCTACGAGCAGTACTTC. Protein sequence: CASSPPGQGYEQYF. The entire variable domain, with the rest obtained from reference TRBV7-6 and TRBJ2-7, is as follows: GAGVSQSPRYKVTKRGQDVALRCDPISGHVSLYWYRQALGQGPEFLTYFNYEAQQDKSGLPNDRFSAERPEGSISTLTIQRTEQRDSAMYRCASSPPGQGYEQYFGPGTRLTVT.

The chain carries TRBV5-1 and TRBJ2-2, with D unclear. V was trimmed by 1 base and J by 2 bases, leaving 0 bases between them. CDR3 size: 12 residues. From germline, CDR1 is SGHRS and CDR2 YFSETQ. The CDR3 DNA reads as TGCGCCAGCAGCTTGAACACCGGGGAGCTGTTTTTT. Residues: CASSLNTGELFF.

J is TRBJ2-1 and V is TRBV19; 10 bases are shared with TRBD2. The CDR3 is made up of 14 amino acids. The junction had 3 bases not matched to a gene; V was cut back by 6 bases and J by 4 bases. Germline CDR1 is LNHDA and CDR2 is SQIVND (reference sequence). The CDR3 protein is CASRLAGLYNEQFF. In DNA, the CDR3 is TGTGCCAGTAGACTAGCGGGGCTGTACAATGAGCAGTTCTTC.